The 4 T cell receptor beta chains below were found in one sample sequenced in a study of T cell repertoires in cytomegalovirus infection. TCRdb re-called the reads with MiXCR, one entry per CDR3 protein. The table has nearly 650,000 distinct CDR3 sequences, 24% seen once; the top ten hold 8%. The sequencing input was CD8+ T cells from PBMCs. The receptors stem from a human donor in good health (CMV status not recorded). Some clones in this sample may be carry-over from other donors' samples.

A few counts support this clonotype. CDR3 residues: CASSFFGGENGYTF. The CDR3 coding sequence is TGTGCCAGCAGTTTTTTTGGGGGGGAGAATGGCTACACCTTC. The chain carries TRBV28 and TRBJ1-2, with a possible D match to TRBD1 (5 bases). V lost 3 bases and J lost 6, with 14 bases in between. This CDR3 region has 14 residues. Germline V gene data show CDR1 as MDHEN and CDR2 as SYDVKM.

A remark on this clonotype: A much bigger clone sits one base away, suggesting this may be a read error. Likely a read error: the CDR3 ends without its conserved phenylalanine or tryptophan. The gene calls are TRBV19 and TRBJ2-1; the D gene is possibly TRBD2 (5 bases). The germline CDR1 and CDR2 sequences are LNHDA and SQIVND (reference sequence). With 10 bases removed from V and 1 base from J, the gap between germline ends came to 17 bases. CDR3 size: 15 residues. The CDR3 region has the DNA TGTGCCACCCCTTGGCTAGCCGCTTCCTACAATGAGCAGTTCATC. Protein sequence: CATPWLAASYNEQFI.

This clonotype was detected many times. This rearrangement joins TRBV6-2 or TRBV6-3 to TRBJ2-7; no clear D gene. CDR3 length: 16 amino acids. Trimming took 0 bases from V and 2 from J, leaving 14 bases between them. Germline V gene data show CDR1 as MNHEY and CDR2 as SVGEGT. CDR3 in amino acids: CASSYSNVIGTYEQYV. The CDR3 DNA follows: TGTGCCAGCAGTTACTCGAACGTAATTGGAACCTACGAGCAGTACGTC.

A note on this clonotype: Sequence at one end of the junction differs from germline and may be a read error. This sequence joins TRBV14 and TRBJ2-7; 8 bases are shared with TRBD1. CDR1 SGHDN and CDR2 FVKESK come from the germline V gene. The CDR3 is made up of 15 amino acids. The chain's CDR3 is CANSQPTGGTDEQYF. The DNA of the CDR3 is TGTGCCAACAGCCAACCAACAGGGGGAACGGACGAGCAGTACTTC.